The entry that follows covers one T cell receptor (beta chain) sequence. Per the study methods: Amplification from reference gene primers served as the basis for estimated nucleated cell counts. Clones were read by immunoSEQ multiplex PCR, and TCRdb kept only the in-frame ones, dropping some. Clone size and V and J calls were adopted from that table, with D and trimming inferred from the DNA. This sample yields a few hundred thousand clones, of which 65% to 90% are seen a single time; approximately 4% belongs to the top ten. The sample is drawn from a study of blood T cell repertoires in COVID-19. As for the study in general: T cells, B-cell-depleted T cells, or PBMCs provided the cDNA or gDNA that served as material.

The participants were between roughly 18 and 100 years old and came from roughly 24 US areas. Each exposed participant met a COVID-19 case in the 2 weeks preceding study entry. V lost 0 bases and J 3 bases, leaving 10 bases between the germline ends. CDR1 and CDR2 from the germline V gene are SGHRS and YFSETQ. The CDR3 consists of 16 residues. Material for sequencing was PBMCs or T cells enriched from blood (not recorded which). This chain connects TRBV5-1 to TRBJ1-6; D not resolved. The TCR was taken from a woman under 40 who had been exposed to COVID-19. The CDR3 DNA sequence: TGCGCCAGCAGCTTGGCCGGGTCCCGCTATAATTCACCCCTCCACTTT. Residues: CASSLAGSRYNSPLHF.